This T cell receptor (beta chain) was recovered during a study of T cell repertoires in cytomegalovirus infection. Across the study: It was the public TCR beta signatures that indicated both CMV infection and matching HLA type. The study, taken as a whole, reports: Dominating the ex vivo response were TCR beta clonotypes that were CMV-specific and HLA-C-restricted.

TCRdb analysed the reads with MiXCR anew, one entry per CDR3 protein. The sample contains about 900,000 distinct CDR3 sequences, about 33% of which appear only once. CDR3 length: 16 amino acids. J lost 2 bases, V lost 2 bases, and 5 bases had no gene match. Germline V gene lookup returns CDR1 SGDLS and CDR2 YYNGEE. As regards this clonotype: Its target is unknown.

The TCR originated in a human donor in good health (CMV status not recorded). Some clones in this sample may be carry-over from other donors' samples. The material sequenced was cultured CD8+ T cells from PBMCs, taken from culture after CMV antigen stimulation. The chain recombines TRBV9 with TRBJ2-3, with 10 bases that match TRBD1. The CDR3 DNA sequence: TGTGCCAGCAGCGTGGGGACAGGGGTCCTCACAGATACGCAGTATTTT. Amino acids: CASSVGTGVLTDTQYF.